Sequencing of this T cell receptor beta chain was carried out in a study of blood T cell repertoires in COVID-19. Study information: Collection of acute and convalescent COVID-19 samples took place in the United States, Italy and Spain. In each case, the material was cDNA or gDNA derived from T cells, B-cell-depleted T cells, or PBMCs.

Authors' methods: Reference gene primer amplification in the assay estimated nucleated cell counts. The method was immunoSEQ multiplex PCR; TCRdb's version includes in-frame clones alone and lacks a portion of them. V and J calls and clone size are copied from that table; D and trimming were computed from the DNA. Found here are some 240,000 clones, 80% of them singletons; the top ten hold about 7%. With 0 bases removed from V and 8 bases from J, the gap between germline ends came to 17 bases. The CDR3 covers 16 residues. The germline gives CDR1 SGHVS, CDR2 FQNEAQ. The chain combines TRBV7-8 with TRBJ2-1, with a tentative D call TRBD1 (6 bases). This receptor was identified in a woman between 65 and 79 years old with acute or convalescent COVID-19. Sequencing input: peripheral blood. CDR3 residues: CASSLARRGGRDEQFF. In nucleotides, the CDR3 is TGTGCCAGCAGCTTAGCCCGTCGAGGGGGTCGCGATGAGCAGTTCTTC.